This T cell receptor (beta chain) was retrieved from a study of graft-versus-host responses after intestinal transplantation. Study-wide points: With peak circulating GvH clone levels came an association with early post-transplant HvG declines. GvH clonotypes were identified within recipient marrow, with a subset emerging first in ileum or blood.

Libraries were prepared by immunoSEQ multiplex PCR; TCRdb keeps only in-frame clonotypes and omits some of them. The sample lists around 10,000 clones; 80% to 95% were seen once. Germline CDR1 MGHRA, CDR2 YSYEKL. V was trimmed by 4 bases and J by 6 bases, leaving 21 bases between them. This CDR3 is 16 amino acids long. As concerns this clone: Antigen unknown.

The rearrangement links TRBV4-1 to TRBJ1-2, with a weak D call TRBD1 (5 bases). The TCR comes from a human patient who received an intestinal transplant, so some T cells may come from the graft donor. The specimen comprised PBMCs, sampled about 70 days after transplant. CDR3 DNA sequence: TGCGCCAGCAGCCCACAACCTTGGGCGGGGGGGGATGGCTACACCTTC. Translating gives CASSPQPWAGGDGYTF.